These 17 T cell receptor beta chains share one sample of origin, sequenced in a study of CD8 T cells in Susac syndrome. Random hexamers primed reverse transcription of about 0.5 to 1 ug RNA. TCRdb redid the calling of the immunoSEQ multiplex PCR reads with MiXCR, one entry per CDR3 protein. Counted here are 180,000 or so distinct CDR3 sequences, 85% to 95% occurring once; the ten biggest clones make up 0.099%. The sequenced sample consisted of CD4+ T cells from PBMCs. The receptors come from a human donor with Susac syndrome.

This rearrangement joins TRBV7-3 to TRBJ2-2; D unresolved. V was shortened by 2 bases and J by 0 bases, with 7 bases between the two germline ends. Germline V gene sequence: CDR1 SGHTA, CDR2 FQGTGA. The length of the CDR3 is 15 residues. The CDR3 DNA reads TGTGCCAGCAGCTTACTCCCAGCGAACACCGGGGAGCTGTTTTTT. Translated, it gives CASSLLPANTGELFF.

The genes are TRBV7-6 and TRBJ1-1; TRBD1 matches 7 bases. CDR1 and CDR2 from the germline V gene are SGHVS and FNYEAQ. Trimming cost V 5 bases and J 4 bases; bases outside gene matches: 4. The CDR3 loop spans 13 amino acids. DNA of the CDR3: TGTGCCAGCAGCCGGACAGGACTCACTGAAGCTTTCTTT. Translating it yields CASSRTGLTEAFF.

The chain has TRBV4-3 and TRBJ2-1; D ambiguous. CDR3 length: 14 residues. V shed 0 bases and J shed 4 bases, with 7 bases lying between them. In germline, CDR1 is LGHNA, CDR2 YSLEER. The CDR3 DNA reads TGCGCCAGCAGCCAAGATCTCTTGTACAATGAGCAGTTCTTC. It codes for CASSQDLLYNEQFF.

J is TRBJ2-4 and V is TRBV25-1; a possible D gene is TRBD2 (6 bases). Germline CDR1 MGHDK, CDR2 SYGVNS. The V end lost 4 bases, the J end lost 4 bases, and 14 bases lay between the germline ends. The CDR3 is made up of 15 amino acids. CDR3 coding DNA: TGTGCCAGCAGTGGCCCCGGGACTCTTAAAAACATTCAGTACTTC. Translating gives CASSGPGTLKNIQYF.

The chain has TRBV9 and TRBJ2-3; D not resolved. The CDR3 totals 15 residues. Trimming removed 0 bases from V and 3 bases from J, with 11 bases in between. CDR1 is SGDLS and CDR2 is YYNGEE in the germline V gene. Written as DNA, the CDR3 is TGTGCCAGCAGCGTAGGGGTAGGGCAGACAGATACGCAGTATTTT. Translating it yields CASSVGVGQTDTQYF.

This chain's CDR3 is CASSSSSAYSDTQYF. The DNA for the CDR3 is TGTGCCAGCAGTTCCTCCAGTGCATATTCTGATACGCAGTATTTT. V is TRBV28 and J is TRBJ2-3; D is undetermined. The CDR3 extends over 15 amino acids. V was shortened by 4 bases and J by 6 bases, with 17 bases between the two germline ends. Germline V gene data show CDR1 as MDHEN and CDR2 as SYDVKM.

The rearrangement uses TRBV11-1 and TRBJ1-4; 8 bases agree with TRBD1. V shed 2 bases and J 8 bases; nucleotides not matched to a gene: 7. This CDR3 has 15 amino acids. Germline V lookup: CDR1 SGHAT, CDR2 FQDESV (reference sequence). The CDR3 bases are TGTGCCAGCAGCTTAAACAGCAGGGGGCACGAAAAACTGTTTTTT. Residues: CASSLNSRGHEKLFF.

CDR3 protein: CASSPRTGTGELFF. The CDR3 DNA follows: TGTGCCAGCTCACCACGCACAGGGACCGGGGAGCTGTTTTTT. V and J are TRBV18 and TRBJ2-2; D is possibly TRBD1 (6 bases). The CDR3 length is 14 residues. Trimming took off 1 base at V and 5 bases at J, with 8 bases between the two ends. Germline values: CDR1 KGHSH, CDR2 LQKENI.

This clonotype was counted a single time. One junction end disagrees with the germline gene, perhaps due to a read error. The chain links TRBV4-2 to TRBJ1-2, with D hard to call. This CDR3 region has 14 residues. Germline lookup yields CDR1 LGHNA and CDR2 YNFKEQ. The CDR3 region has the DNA TGTGCCAGCAGCCAAGATGGGGAGTCCTATGGCTACGCCTTC. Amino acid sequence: CASSQDGESYGYAF.

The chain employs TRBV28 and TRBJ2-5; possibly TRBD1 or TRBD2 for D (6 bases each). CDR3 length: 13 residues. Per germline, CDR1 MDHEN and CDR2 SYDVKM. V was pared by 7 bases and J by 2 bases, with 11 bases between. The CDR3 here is CASNQGGQETQYF. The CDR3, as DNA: TGTGCCAGCAATCAAGGGGGGCAAGAGACCCAGTACTTC.

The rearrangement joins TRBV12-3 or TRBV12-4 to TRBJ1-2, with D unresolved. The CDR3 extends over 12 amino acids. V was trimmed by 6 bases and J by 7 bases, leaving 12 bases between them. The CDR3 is CASSTGPGGYTF. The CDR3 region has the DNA TGTGCCAGCAGCACCGGTCCGGGTGGCTACACCTTC.

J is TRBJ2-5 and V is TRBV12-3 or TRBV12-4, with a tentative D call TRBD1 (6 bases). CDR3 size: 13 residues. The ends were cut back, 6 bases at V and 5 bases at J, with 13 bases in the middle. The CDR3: CASRGTRMETQYF. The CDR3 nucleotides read TGTGCCAGCAGAGGGACAAGAATGGAGACCCAGTACTTC.

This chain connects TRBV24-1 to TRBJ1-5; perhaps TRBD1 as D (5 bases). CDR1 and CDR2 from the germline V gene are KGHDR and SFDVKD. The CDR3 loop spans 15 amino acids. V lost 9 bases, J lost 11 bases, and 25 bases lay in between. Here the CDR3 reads CATGGTPGLLGAQHF. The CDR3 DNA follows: TGTGCCACCGGCGGGACTCCTGGGCTTTTGGGAGCCCAGCATTTT.

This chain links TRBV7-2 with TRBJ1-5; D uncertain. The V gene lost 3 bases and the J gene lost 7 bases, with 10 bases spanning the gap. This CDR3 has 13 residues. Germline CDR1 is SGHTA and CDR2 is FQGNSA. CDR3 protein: CASSFGVPQPQHF. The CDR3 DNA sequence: TGTGCCAGCAGCTTTGGGGTTCCCCAGCCCCAGCATTTT.

The CDR3 DNA reads as TGCGCCAGCAGCCTGATCCAGGGGGGATCGGCTGAAGCTTTCTTT. This gives the protein CASSLIQGGSAEAFF. The chain links TRBV5-1 to TRBJ1-1; 7 nucleotides line up with TRBD1. This CDR3 is built from 15 residues. Germline CDR1 is SGHRS and CDR2 is YFSETQ. J lost 6 bases, V lost 4 bases, and 12 bases had no gene match.

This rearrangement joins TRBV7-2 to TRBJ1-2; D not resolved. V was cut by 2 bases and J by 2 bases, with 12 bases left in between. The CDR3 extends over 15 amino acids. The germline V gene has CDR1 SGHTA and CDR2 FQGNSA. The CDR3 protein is CASSLNRIRNYGYTF. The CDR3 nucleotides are TGTGCCAGCAGCTTAAACCGGATACGGAACTATGGCTACACCTTC. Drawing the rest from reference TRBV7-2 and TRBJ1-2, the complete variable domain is GAGVSQSPSNKVTEKGKDVELRCDPISGHTALYWYRQSLGQGLEFLIYFQGNSAPDKSGLPSDRFSAERTGGSVSTLTIQRTQQEDSAVYLCASSLNRIRNYGYTFGSGTRLTVV.

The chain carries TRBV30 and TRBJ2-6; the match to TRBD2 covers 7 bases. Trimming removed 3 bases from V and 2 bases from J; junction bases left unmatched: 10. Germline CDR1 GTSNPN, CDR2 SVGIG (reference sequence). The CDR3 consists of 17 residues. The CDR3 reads CAWRRDYLGPGANVLTF. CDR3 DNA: TGTGCCTGGAGACGGGACTACCTGGGACCTGGGGCCAACGTCCTGACTTTC.